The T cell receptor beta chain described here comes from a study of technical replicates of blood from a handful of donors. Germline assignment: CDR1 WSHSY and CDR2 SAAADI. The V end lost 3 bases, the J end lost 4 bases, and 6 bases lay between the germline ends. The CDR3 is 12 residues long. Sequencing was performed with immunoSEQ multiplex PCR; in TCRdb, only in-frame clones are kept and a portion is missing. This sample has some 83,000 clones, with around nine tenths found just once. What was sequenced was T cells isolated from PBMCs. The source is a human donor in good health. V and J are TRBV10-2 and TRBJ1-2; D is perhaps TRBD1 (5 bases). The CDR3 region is CASSDRAYGYTF. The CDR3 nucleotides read TGCGCCAGCAGTGACAGGGCCTATGGCTACACCTTC.